The 9 T cell receptor beta chains given below trace back to one sample, sequenced in a study of blood T cell repertoires in COVID-19. Sequencing was performed with immunoSEQ multiplex PCR; in TCRdb, only in-frame clones are kept and a portion is missing. The sample lists some 150,000 clones, about 83% occurring once. Sequenced input: peripheral blood. These receptors originate from a woman over 75 with acute or convalescent COVID-19.

This chain links TRBV29-1 with TRBJ1-5; D is ambiguous. Trimming removed 5 bases from V and 4 bases from J, with 9 bases in between. Germline V CDR1 and CDR2: SQVTM, ANQGSEA. The CDR3 has 12 residues. The DNA for the CDR3 is TGCAGCGTTACCTCGGGAAATCAGCCCCAGCATTTT. It translates to CSVTSGNQPQHF.

The chain employs TRBV28 and TRBJ1-5, with a tentative D call TRBD1 (5 bases). The length of the CDR3 is 14 residues. Trimming removed 7 bases at V and 1 base at J, with 11 bases between. Germline-derived CDR1 and CDR2 are MDHEN and SYDVKM. This chain's CDR3 is CASTSGQSNQPQHF. In DNA form, the CDR3 reads TGTGCCAGCACTTCAGGGCAAAGCAATCAGCCCCAGCATTTT.

Details on this clone: At one of its ends the junction is not consistent with the germline gene, which may arise from a read error. V gene TRBV4-1 combines with J gene TRBJ1-3, with a weak D call TRBD1 (5 bases). The CDR3 has 15 residues. Germline CDR1 reads MGHRA; CDR2 reads YSYEKL. CDR3 DNA: TGCGCCCGCAGCCGGGAGGGGAGGACTGGAAACACCATATATTTT. Translated, it gives CARSREGRTGNTIYF.

Here the CDR3 reads CASSLNGRGYGYTF. The CDR3 DNA reads as TGTGCCAGCAGCCTTAACGGGCGCGGGTATGGCTACACCTTC. This chain connects TRBV2 to TRBJ1-2; D ambiguous. Trimming took 6 bases from V and 5 from J, leaving 16 bases between them. The CDR3 has 14 residues. Germline CDR1 is SNHLY and CDR2 is FYNNEI.

The CDR3, as DNA: TGTGCCTGGAGTGTAGGCCAGGGGGCTTTTGAGCCCCAGCATTTT. It translates to CAWSVGQGAFEPQHF. V usage is TRBV30 and J usage is TRBJ1-5, with 8 bases fitting TRBD1. J lost 8 bases, V lost 0 bases, and 9 bases had no gene match. Germline values: CDR1 GTSNPN, CDR2 SVGIG (reference sequence). CDR3 length: 15 residues.

As to this clone: Other DNA sequences in the same sample also yield this CDR3. V and J are TRBV5-1 and TRBJ1-1, with D possibly being TRBD1 (5 bases). The germline gives CDR1 SGHRS, CDR2 YFSETQ. This CDR3 has 15 residues. Trimming took off 0 bases at V and 2 bases at J, with 11 bases between the two ends. CDR3 coding DNA: TGCGCCAGCAGCTTGGCAGGGTCCCCCAACACTGAAGCTTTCTTT. It codes for CASSLAGSPNTEAFF.

This sequence joins TRBV29-1 and TRBJ2-5; D gene unclear. CDR3 length: 11 amino acids. Germline assignment: CDR1 SQVTM and CDR2 ANQGSEA. Deletions cut 7 bases from V and 2 bases from J, with 8 bases between. The CDR3 DNA is TGCAGCGGGGCAGCTCAAGAGACCCAGTACTTC. Translating gives CSGAAQETQYF.

The J gene is TRBJ1-2, the V gene TRBV12-3 or TRBV12-4, with TRBD1 matching 8 bases. J gave up 8 bases and V 6 bases, and 8 bases lay outside the gene matches. The CDR3 consists of 13 residues. The CDR3 nucleotides read TGTGCCAGCAGAAACAGGGGGTTTGAAGGCTACACCTTC. This gives the protein CASRNRGFEGYTF.

The chain joins TRBV2 to TRBJ1-5; 9 positions agree with TRBD1. Germline-derived CDR1 and CDR2 are SNHLY and FYNNEI. J was trimmed by 6 bases and V by 8 bases; bases with no gene match: 5. The CDR3 extends over 13 amino acids. This CDR3 is CASGGTGLQPQHF. CDR3 coding DNA: TGTGCCAGCGGCGGGACAGGGCTTCAGCCCCAGCATTTT.